A selection of T cell receptor beta chains follows, all from one sample in a study of cytomegalovirus exposure and HLA in healthy donors. Assay used: immunoSEQ multiplex PCR; TCRdb lists only in-frame clones, some missing. The profile covers under 250,000 clones, with around 78% appearing a single time and under 2% taken by the ten largest. Sequencing input: PBMCs. Receptors originate from a man in his thirties or forties in good health and CMV-seronegative. Each CDR3 is given with its conserved first and last residue. The D gene is left open where the match is weak. Not every row has a clone size; where given, it reads once, few, many or a size class.

D: TRBD1
size: once
J: TRBJ1-4
V: TRBV11-2
DNA: TGTGCCAGCAGTCTACAGGGGAAGTTAGGCGAAAAACTGTTTTTT
CDR3: CASSLQGKLGEKLFF

D: .
size: .
J: TRBJ2-7
V: TRBV27
DNA: TGTGCCAGCGCTGAGACCACTACCTACGAGCAGTACTTC
CDR3: CASAETTTYEQYF

D: TRBD1
size: .
J: TRBJ2-5
V: TRBV25-1
DNA: TGTGCCAGCAGTTTACGGACAGGGCAAGAGACCCAGTACTTC
CDR3: CASSLRTGQETQYF

D: .
size: once
J: TRBJ1-2
V: TRBV7-9
DNA: TGTGCCAGCAGCCAAGCTAGGGGAACGACATATGGCTACACCTTC
CDR3: CASSQARGTTYGYTF

D: .
size: .
J: TRBJ1-2
V: TRBV14
DNA: TGTGCCAGCAGCCCAGGGAACTATGGCTACACCTTC
CDR3: CASSPGNYGYTF

D: .
size: .
J: TRBJ2-7
V: TRBV4-1
DNA: TGCGCCAGCAGCCAATACCCGGAGGGTAGTAGGTACGAGCAGTACTTC
CDR3: CASSQYPEGSRYEQYF

D: .
size: .
J: TRBJ2-5
V: TRBV4-1
DNA: TGCGCCAGCAGCCTGTCGCAAGAGACCCAGTACTTC
CDR3: CASSLSQETQYF

D: TRBD1
size: .
J: TRBJ1-5
V: TRBV15
DNA: TGTGCCACCAGCAGAGAACCACAGGGGGATCAGCCCCAGCATTTT
CDR3: CATSREPQGDQPQHF

D: TRBD2
size: few
J: TRBJ2-3
V: TRBV5-1
DNA: TGCGCCAGCAGCCCGAGGACTAGCGGGGCCACAGATACGCAGTATTTT
CDR3: CASSPRTSGATDTQYF

D: .
size: few
J: TRBJ1-1
V: TRBV19
DNA: TGTGCCAGTAGTATAGATGGAGGGACTGAAGCTTTCTTT
CDR3: CASSIDGGTEAFF

D: TRBD1
size: .
J: TRBJ1-5
V: TRBV18
DNA: TGTGCCAGCTCACCTACAAGCAGCCTCGGGACAGGGGGCATTAATCAGCCCCAGCATTTT
CDR3: CASSPTSSLGTGGINQPQHF

D: TRBD2
size: .
J: TRBJ2-5
V: TRBV28
DNA: TGTGCCAGCAGCCGGGCGGGAGTCGAAGAGACCCAGTACTTC
CDR3: CASSRAGVEETQYF

D: TRBD2
size: .
J: TRBJ2-1
V: TRBV6-5
DNA: TGTGCCAGCAGTTCCCGGGGGGATGAGCAGTTCTTC
CDR3: CASSSRGDEQFF

D: .
size: .
J: TRBJ1-3
V: TRBV9
DNA: TGTGCCAGCAGCGCCTTAACTGGAAACACCATATATTTT
CDR3: CASSALTGNTIYF

D: TRBD2
size: .
J: TRBJ2-1
V: TRBV2
DNA: TGTGCCAGCAGCGGGGGGGCCTCCTACAATGAGCAGTTCTTC
CDR3: CASSGGASYNEQFF

D: .
size: once
J: TRBJ2-3
V: TRBV7-3
DNA: TGTGCCAGCTGCCCCGTGGGGGCAAGGGGCACAGATACGCAGTATTTT
CDR3: CASCPVGARGTDTQYF

D: .
size: .
J: TRBJ1-1
V: TRBV18
DNA: TGTGCCAGCTCACCACTCCCAGGGGACACTGAAGCTTTCTTT
CDR3: CASSPLPGDTEAFF

D: .
size: .
J: TRBJ1-5
V: TRBV6-4
DNA: TGTGCCAGCAGTGAAGCAGGGTGCAATCAGCCCCAGCATTTT
CDR3: CASSEAGCNQPQHF

D: TRBD1
size: .
J: TRBJ1-4
V: TRBV19
DNA: TGTGCCAGTAGGGGACAGATTAATGAAAAACTGTTTTTT
CDR3: CASRGQINEKLFF

D: TRBD1
size: .
J: TRBJ2-5
V: TRBV6-1
DNA: TGTGCCAGTGGAAGGGACAGGGTGGAGACCCAGTACTTC
CDR3: CASGRDRVETQYF

D: .
size: .
J: TRBJ2-5
V: TRBV5-1
DNA: TGCGCCAGCAGCGGAGGGGTGGTGGGAAGGATCGAGACCCAGTACTTC
CDR3: CASSGGVVGRIETQYF

D: TRBD1
size: once
J: TRBJ2-7
V: TRBV2
DNA: TGTGCCAGCAGTGAAGCCGGTAGGGGGCCAGGAGCCTACGAGCAGTACTTC
CDR3: CASSEAGRGPGAYEQYF

D: .
size: .
J: TRBJ2-2
V: TRBV9
DNA: TGTGCCAGCAGCGTAGTTGCGGGAAGGAATACCGGGGAGCTGTTTTTT
CDR3: CASSVVAGRNTGELFF

D: .
size: few
J: TRBJ2-6
V: TRBV5-1
DNA: TGCGCCAGCAGCTTGGATCTGTCAGGGGCGTTCTCTGGGGCCAACGTCCTGACTTTC
CDR3: CASSLDLSGAFSGANVLTF

D: .
size: .
J: TRBJ2-7
V: TRBV28
DNA: TGTGCCAGCCACAGGGATGTCTACGAGCAGTACTTC
CDR3: CASHRDVYEQYF

D: .
size: .
J: TRBJ2-5
V: TRBV5-6
DNA: TGTGCCAGCAGCTTGTGGGGGACACCCGGCCAAGAGACCCAGTACTTC
CDR3: CASSLWGTPGQETQYF

D: .
size: few
J: TRBJ1-2
V: TRBV28
DNA: TGTGCCAGCAGTTCGTGGACAGTTCCTAACTATGGCTACACCTTC
CDR3: CASSSWTVPNYGYTF

D: TRBD2
size: .
J: TRBJ2-7
V: TRBV6-4
DNA: TGTGCCAGCAGTGAGACCGGACTAGCGGGAGCCGACGAGCAGTACTTC
CDR3: CASSETGLAGADEQYF

D: TRBD2
size: few
J: TRBJ2-7
V: TRBV5-1
DNA: TGCGCCAGCAGCACGGGGACTAGCGGGAGCCACGAGCAGTACTTC
CDR3: CASSTGTSGSHEQYF

D: .
size: .
J: TRBJ2-1
V: TRBV5-1
DNA: TGCGCCAGCAGCTTCACTTCGAATGAGCAGTTCTTC
CDR3: CASSFTSNEQFF

D: .
size: .
J: TRBJ2-7
V: TRBV7-3
DNA: TGTGCCAGCAGCTTAGGACATAACTCGTACGAGCAGTACTTC
CDR3: CASSLGHNSYEQYF